The clone carrying this T cell receptor (beta chain) was seen at least ten times. Its antigen is not identified. This sample stems from a study of T cell repertoires in cytomegalovirus infection. At the level of the study: The study used recently identified HLA-C-restricted and well-studied HLA-B-restricted CMV epitopes.

The V gene's germline CDR1 is SGHTA and CDR2 FQGNSA. V lost 10 bases and J lost 0; bases outside the gene matches: 4. The CDR3 covers 16 residues. TCRdb re-called the reads through MiXCR, storing one row per CDR3 protein. This table has approximately 1,000,000 distinct CDR3 sequences, around 32% appearing once. Study-wide points: The ex vivo response showed dominance by HLA-C-restricted CMV-specific TCR beta clonotypes.

The clonotype originates from a human donor in good health (CMV status not recorded). Some clones in this sample may be carry-over from other donors' samples. This specimen was cultured CD8+ T cells from PBMCs, taken from culture after CMV antigen stimulation. This chain connects TRBV7-2 to TRBJ2-1; 15 positions agree with TRBD2. Written as DNA, the CDR3 is TGTGCCACTCGGACTAGCGGGGGGGCCTCCTACAATGAGCAGTTCTTC. Amino acid sequence: CATRTSGGASYNEQFF.